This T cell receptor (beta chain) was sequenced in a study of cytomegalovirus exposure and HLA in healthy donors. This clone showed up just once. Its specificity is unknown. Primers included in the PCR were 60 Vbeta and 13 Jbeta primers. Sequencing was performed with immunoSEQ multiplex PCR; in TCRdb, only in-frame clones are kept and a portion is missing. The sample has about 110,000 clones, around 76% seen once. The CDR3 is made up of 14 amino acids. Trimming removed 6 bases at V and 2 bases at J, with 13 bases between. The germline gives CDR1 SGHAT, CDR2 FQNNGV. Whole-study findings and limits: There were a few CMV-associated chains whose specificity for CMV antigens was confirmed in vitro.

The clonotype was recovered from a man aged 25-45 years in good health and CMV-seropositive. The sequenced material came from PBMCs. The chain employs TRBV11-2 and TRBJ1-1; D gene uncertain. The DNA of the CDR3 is TGTGCCAGCAGAGGAAATAGGAGAAACACTGAAGCTTTCTTT. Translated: CASRGNRRNTEAFF.